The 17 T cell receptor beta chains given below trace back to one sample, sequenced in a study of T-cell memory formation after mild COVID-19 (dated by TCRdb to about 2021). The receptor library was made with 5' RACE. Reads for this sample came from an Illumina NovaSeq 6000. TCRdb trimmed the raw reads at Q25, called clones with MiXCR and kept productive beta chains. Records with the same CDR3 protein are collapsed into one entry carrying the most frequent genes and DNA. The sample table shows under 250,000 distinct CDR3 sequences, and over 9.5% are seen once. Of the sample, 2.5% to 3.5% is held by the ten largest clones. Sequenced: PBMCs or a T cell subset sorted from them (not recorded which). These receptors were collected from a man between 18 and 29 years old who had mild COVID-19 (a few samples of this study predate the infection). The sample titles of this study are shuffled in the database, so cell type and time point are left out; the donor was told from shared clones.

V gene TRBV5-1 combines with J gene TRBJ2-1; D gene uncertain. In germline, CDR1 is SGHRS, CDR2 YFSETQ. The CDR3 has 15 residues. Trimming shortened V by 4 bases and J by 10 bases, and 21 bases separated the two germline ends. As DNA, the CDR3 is TGCGCCAGCAGCCCACTCGGGCCTACGAGGAAAGAGCAGTTCTTC. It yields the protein CASSPLGPTRKEQFF.

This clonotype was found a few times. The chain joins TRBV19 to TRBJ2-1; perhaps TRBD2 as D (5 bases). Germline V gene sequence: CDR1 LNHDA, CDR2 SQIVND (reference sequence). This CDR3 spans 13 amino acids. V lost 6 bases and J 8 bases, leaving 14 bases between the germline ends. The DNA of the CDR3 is TGTGCCAGTAGCAAAGGACTGCCCGATGAGCAGTTCTTC. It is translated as CASSKGLPDEQFF.

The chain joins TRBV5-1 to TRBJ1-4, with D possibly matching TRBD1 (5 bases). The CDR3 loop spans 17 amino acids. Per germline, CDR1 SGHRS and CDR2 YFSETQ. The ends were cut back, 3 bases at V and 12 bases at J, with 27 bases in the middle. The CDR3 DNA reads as TGCGCCAGCAGCTCCGACAGCAGACTCGGCCTATCTGAGGAACTGTTTTTT. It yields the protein CASSSDSRLGLSEELFF.

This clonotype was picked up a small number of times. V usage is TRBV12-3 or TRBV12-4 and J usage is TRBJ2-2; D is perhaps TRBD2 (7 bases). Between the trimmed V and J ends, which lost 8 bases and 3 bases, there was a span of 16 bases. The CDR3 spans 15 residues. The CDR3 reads CASDNTGGDTGELFF. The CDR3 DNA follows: TGTGCCAGCGATAACACGGGGGGCGACACCGGGGAGCTGTTTTTT.

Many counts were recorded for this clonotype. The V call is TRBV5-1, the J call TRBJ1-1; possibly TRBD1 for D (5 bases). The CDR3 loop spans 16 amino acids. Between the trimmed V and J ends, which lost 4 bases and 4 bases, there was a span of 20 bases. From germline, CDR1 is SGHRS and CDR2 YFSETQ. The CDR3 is CASSLGGPQAGTEAFF. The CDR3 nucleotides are TGCGCCAGCAGCCTGGGGGGACCCCAGGCGGGCACTGAAGCTTTCTTT.

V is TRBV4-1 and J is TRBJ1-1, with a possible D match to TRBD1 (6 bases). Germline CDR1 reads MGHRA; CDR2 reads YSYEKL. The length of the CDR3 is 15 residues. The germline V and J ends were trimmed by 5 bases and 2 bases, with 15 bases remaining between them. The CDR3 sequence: CASSKKGHDNTEAFF. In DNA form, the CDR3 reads TGCGCCAGCAGCAAAAAGGGACACGACAACACTGAAGCTTTCTTT.

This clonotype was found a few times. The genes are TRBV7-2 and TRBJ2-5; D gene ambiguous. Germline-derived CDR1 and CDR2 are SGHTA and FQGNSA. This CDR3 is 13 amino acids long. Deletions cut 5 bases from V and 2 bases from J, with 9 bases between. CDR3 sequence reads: CASSAEKQETQYF. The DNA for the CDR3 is TGTGCCAGCAGCGCAGAGAAACAAGAGACCCAGTACTTC.

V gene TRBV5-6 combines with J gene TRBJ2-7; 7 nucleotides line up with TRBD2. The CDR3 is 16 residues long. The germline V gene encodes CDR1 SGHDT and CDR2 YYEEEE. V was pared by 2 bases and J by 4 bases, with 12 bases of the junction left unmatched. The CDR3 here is CASSLFPGTTQYEQYV. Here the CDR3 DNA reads TGTGCCAGCAGCTTATTCCCCGGGACTACACAGTACGAGCAGTACGTC.

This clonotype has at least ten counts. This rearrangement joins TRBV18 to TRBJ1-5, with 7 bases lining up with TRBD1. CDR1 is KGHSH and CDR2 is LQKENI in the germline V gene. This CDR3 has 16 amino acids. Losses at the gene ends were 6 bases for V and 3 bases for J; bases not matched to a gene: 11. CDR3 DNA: TGTGCCAGCTCCCTTCAGGGGGGACAAACCAATCAGCCCCAGCATTTT. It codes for CASSLQGGQTNQPQHF.

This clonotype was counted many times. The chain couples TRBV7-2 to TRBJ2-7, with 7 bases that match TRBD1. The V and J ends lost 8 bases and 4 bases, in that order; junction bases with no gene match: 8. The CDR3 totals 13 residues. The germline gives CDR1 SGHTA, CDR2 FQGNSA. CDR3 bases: TGTGCCAGCTCCCAGGGGGTTAGATACGAGCAGTACGTC. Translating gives CASSQGVRYEQYV.

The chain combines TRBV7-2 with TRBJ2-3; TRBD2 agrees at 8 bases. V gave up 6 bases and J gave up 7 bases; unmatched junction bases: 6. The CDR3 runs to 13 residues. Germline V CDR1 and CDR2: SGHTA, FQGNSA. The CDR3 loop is CASRPGGPNTQYF. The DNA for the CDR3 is TGTGCCAGCAGGCCGGGGGGGCCAAATACGCAGTATTTT.

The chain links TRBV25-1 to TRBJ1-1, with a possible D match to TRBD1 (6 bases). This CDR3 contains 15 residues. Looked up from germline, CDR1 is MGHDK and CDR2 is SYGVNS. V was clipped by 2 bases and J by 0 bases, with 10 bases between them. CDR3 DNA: TGTGCCAGCAGTGAAGGGGGCAGGCTGAACACTGAAGCTTTCTTT. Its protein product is CASSEGGRLNTEAFF.

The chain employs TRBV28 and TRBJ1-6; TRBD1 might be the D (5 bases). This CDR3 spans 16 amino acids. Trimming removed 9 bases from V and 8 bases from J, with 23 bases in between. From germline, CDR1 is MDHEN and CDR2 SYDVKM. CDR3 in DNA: TGTGCCAGTGGGGGGAGTGGGACCGGACGGGATTCACCCCTCCACTTT. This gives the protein CASGGSGTGRDSPLHF.

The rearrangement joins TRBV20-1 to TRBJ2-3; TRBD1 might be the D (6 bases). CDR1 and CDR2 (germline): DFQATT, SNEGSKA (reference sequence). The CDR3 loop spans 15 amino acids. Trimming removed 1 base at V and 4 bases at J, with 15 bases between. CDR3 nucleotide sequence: TGCAGTGCTAGAGCCTCCCAGGGGTTTTCAGATACGCAGTATTTT. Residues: CSARASQGFSDTQYF.

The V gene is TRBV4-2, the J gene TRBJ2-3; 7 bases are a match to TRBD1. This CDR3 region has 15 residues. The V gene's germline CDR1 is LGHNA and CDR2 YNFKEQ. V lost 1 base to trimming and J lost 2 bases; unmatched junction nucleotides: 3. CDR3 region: CASSQGQGLTDTQYF. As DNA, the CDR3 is TGTGCCAGCAGCCAAGGACAGGGTCTCACAGATACGCAGTATTTT.

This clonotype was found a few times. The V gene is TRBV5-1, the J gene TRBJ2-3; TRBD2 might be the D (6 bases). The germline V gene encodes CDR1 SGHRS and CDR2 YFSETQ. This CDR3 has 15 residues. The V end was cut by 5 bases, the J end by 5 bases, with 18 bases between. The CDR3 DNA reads TGCGCCAGCAGGGGTGGAGGGACGGAGGTAGATACGCAGTATTTT. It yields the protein CASRGGGTEVDTQYF.

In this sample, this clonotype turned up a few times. The CDR3 sequence is CASSSGGANYGYTF. The CDR3 DNA reads TGTGCCAGCAGCTCGGGGGGAGCTAACTATGGCTACACCTTC. This sequence joins TRBV11-2 and TRBJ1-2; tentative D call: TRBD1 (5 bases). The CDR3 totals 14 residues. Trimming removed 4 bases at V and 0 bases at J, with 9 bases between. Germline V gene sequence: CDR1 SGHAT, CDR2 FQNNGV.